The sequence of this TCR beta chain was determined in a study of blood T cell repertoires in COVID-19. Trimming left V 5 bases short and J 0 bases short, with 18 bases between. CDR3 length equals 17 residues. Germline values: CDR1 LNHDA, CDR2 SQIVND (reference sequence). Here immunoSEQ multiplex PCR was the method, and the copy in TCRdb shows in-frame clones only, minus some. Among about 140,000 clones listed, roughly 90% were seen once. The sequencing sample was made of PBMCs or T cells enriched from blood (not recorded which). This TCR was recovered from a man aged 45-65 years who had recovered from COVID-19. This chain connects TRBV19 to TRBJ2-3; D possibly corresponds to TRBD2 (7 bases). CDR3 sequence reads: CASSPLGGGPSTDTQYF. The CDR3 DNA sequence: TGTGCCAGTAGTCCACTGGGCGGGGGCCCTAGCACAGATACGCAGTATTTT.